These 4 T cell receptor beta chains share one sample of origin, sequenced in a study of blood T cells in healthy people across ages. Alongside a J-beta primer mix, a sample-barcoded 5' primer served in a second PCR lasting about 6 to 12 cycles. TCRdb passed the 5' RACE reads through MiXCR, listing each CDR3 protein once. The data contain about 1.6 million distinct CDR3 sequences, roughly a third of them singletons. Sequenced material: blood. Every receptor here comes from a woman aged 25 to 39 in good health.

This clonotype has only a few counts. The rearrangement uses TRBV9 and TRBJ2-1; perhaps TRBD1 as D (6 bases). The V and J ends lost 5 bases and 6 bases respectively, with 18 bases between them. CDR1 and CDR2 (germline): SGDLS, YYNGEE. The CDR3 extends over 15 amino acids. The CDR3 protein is CASSSPSGQSNEQFF. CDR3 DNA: TGTGCCAGCAGTTCTCCTTCGGGACAAAGCAATGAGCAGTTCTTC.

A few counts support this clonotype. For the CDR3, the DNA is TGTGCCAGCAGCCAATATCAGGGGTTTAATTCACCCCTCCACTTT. This sequence encodes CASSQYQGFNSPLHF. This chain joins TRBV4-2 and TRBJ1-6; possibly TRBD1 for D (6 bases). The CDR3 runs to 15 residues. The germline V gene has CDR1 LGHNA and CDR2 YNFKEQ. Trimming cost V 2 bases and J 6 bases, with 11 bases left between them.

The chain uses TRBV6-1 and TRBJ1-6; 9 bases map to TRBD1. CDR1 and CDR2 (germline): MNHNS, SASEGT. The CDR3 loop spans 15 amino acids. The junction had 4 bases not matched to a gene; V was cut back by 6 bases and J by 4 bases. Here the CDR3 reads CASSTGTGYNSPLHF. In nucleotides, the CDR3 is TGTGCCAGCAGCACCGGGACAGGGTATAATTCACCCCTCCACTTT.

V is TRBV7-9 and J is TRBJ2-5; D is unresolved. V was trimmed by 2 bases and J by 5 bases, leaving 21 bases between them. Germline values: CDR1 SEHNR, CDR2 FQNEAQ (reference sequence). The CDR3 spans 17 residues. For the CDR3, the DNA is TGTGCCAGCAGCTTAACTCTCGTCCGGCGGCCGCGGGAGACCCAGTACTTC. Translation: CASSLTLVRRPRETQYF.